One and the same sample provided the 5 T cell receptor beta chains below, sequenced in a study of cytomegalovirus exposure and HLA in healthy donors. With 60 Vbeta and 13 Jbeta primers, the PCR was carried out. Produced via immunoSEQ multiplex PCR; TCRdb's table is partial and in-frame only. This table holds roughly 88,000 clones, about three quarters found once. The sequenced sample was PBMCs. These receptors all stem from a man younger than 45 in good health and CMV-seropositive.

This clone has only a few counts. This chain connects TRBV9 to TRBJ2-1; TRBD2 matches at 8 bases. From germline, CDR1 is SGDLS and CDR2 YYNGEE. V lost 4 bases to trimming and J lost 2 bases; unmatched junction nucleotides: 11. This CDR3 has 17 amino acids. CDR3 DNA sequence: TGTGCCAGCAGCCTCTCGGGACGGGAGGGCACCTACAATGAGCAGTTCTTC. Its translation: CASSLSGREGTYNEQFF.

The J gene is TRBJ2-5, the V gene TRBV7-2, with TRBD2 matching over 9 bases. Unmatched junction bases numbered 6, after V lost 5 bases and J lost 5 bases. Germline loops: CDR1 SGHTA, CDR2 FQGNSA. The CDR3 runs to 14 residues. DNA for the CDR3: TGTGCCAGCAGCCCAGCGGGGGGATGGGAGACCCAGTACTTC. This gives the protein CASSPAGGWETQYF.

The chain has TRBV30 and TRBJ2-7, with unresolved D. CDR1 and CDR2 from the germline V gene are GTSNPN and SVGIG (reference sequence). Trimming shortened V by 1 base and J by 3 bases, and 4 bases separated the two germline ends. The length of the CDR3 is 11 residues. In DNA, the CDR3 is TGTGCCTGGAGTGCCCTCTACGAGCAGTACTTC. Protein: CAWSALYEQYF.

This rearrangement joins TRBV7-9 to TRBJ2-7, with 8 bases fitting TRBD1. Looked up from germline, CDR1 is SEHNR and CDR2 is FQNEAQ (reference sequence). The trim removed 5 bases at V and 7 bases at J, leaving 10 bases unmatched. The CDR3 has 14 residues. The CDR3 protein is CASSVGQGREEQYV. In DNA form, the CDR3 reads TGTGCCAGCAGCGTCGGACAGGGAAGAGAGGAGCAGTACGTC.

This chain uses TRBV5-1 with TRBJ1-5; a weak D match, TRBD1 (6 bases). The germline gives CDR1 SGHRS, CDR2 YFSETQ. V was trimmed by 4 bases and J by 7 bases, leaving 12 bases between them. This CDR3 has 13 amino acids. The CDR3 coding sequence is TGCGCCAGCAGCAGATTCCAGGGGCAGCCCCAGCATTTT. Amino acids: CASSRFQGQPQHF.